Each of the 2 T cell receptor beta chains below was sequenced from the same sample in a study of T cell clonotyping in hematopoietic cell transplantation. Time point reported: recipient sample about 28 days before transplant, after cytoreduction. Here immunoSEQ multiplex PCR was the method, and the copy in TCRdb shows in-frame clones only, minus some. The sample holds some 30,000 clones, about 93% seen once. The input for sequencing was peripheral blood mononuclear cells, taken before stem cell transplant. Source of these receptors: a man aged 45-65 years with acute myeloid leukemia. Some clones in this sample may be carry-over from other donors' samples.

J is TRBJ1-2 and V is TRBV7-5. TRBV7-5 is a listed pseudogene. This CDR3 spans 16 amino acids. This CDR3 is CVRSSLRQGGNYGYTF. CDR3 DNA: TGTGTCAGAAGCTCCCTCCGGCAGGGAGGAAACTATGGCTACACCTTC.

CDR3 nucleotides: TGTGCCAGCAGCTTAGATTGGACAGAATACTACGAGCAGTACTTC. Protein product: CASSLDWTEYYEQYF. The rearrangement links TRBV11-2 to TRBJ2-7; weak D call: TRBD1 (6 bases). Germline loops: CDR1 SGHAT, CDR2 FQNNGV. The CDR3 totals 15 residues. Trimming left V 0 bases short and J 3 bases short, with 12 bases between.